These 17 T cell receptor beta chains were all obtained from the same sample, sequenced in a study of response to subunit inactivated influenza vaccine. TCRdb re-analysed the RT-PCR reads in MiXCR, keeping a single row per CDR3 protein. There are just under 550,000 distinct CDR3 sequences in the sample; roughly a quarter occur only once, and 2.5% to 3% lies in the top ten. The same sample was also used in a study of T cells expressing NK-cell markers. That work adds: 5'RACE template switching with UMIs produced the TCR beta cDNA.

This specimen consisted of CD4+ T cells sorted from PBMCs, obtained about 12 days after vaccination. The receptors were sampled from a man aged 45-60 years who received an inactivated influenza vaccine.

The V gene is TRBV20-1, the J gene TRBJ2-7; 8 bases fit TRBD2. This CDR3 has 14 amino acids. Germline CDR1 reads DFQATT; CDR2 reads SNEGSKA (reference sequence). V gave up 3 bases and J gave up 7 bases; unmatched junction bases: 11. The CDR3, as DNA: TGCAGTGCTAGGAAAAGCGGGAGACTCGAAGAGCAGTACTTC. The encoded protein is CSARKSGRLEEQYF.

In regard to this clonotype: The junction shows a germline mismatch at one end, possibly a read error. The CDR3 loop is CACSVGQGASNEQFF. In nucleotides, the CDR3 is TGCGCCTGCAGCGTTGGACAGGGGGCATCTAATGAGCAGTTCTTC. V gene TRBV5-1 combines with J gene TRBJ2-1, with 11 bases matching TRBD1. CDR3 length: 15 residues. Per the germline V gene, CDR1 is SGHRS and CDR2 is YFSETQ.

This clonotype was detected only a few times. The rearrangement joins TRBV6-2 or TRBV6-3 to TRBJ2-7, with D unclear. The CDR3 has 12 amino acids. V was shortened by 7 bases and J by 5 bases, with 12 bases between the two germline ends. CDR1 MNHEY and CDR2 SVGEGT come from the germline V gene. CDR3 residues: CASTLGAHEQYF. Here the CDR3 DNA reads TGTGCCAGCACCTTAGGAGCCCACGAGCAGTACTTC.

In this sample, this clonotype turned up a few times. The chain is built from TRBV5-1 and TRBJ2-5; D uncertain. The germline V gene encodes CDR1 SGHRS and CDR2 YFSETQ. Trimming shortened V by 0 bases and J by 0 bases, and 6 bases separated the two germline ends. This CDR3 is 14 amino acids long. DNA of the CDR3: TGCGCCAGCAGCTTGGAGGAGTACCAAGAGACCCAGTACTTC. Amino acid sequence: CASSLEEYQETQYF.

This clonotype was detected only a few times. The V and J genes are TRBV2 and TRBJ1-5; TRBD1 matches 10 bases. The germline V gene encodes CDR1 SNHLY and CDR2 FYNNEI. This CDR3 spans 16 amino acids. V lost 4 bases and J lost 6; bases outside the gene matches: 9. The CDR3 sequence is CASSAGTGEKGQPQHF. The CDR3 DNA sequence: TGTGCCAGCAGTGCCGGGACAGGGGAAAAGGGTCAGCCCCAGCATTTT.

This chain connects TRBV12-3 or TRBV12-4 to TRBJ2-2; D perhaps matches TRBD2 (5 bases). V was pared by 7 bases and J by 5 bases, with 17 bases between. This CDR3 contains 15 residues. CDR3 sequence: CASNLGASRTGELFF. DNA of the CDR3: TGTGCCAGCAATCTGGGAGCTAGCCGTACCGGGGAGCTGTTTTTT.

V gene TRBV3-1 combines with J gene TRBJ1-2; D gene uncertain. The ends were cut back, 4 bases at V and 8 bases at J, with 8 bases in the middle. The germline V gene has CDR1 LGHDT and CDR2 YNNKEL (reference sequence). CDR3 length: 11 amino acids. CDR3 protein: CASSRAGGYTF. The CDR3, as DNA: TGTGCCAGCAGCCGAGCTGGGGGCTACACCTTC.

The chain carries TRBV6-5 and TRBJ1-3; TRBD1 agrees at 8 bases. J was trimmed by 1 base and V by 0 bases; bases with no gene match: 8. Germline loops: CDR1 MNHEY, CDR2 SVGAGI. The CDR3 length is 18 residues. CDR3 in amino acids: CASSYSVDRAVSGNTIYF. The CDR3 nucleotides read TGTGCCAGCAGTTACTCAGTGGACAGGGCAGTTTCTGGAAACACCATATATTTT.

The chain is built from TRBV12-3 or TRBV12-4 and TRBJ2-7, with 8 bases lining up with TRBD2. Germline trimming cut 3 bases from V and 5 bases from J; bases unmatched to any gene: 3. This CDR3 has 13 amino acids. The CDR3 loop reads CASSLPGGNEQYF. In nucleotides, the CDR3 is TGTGCCAGCAGTTTGCCGGGGGGGAACGAGCAGTACTTC.

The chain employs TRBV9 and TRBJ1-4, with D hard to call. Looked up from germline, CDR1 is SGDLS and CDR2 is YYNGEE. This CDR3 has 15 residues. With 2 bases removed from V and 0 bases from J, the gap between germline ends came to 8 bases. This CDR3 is CASSVGRSTNEKLFF. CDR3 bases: TGTGCCAGCAGCGTGGGCAGGTCAACTAATGAAAAACTGTTTTTT.

CDR3 sequence reads: CASSSGGSGQFF. Here the CDR3 DNA reads TGTGCCAGCAGTTCTGGGGGGAGTGGGCAGTTCTTC. The rearrangement links TRBV12-3 or TRBV12-4 to TRBJ2-1, with D perhaps matching TRBD2 (6 bases). The ends were cut back, 4 bases at V and 12 bases at J, with 13 bases in the middle. The CDR3 extends over 12 amino acids.

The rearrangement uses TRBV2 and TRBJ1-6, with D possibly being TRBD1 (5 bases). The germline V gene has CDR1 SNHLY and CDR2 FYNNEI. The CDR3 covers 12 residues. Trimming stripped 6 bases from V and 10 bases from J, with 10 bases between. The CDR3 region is CASRGTGSPLHF. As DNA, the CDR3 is TGTGCCAGCAGGGGGACCGGGTCACCCCTCCACTTT.

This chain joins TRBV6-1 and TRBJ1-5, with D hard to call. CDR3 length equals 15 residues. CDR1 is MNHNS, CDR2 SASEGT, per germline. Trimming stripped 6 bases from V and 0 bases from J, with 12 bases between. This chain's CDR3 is CASSPFWTSNQPQHF. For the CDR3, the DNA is TGTGCCAGCAGCCCTTTTTGGACTAGCAATCAGCCCCAGCATTTT.

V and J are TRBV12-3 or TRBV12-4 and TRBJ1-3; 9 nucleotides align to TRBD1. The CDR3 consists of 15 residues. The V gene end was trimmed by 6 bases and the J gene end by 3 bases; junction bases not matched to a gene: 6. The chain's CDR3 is CASRSRDRVGNTIYF. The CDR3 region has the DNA TGTGCCAGCAGAAGCCGGGACAGGGTTGGAAACACCATATATTTT.

The CDR3 loop reads CASSRTSGRWDTQYF. The CDR3 DNA is TGTGCCAGCAGTCGGACTAGCGGGAGATGGGATACGCAGTATTTT. The chain carries TRBV7-6 and TRBJ2-3; 13 bases map to TRBD2. V gave up 6 bases and J gave up 6 bases; unmatched junction bases: 6. There are 15 residues in the CDR3. Germline V CDR1 and CDR2: SGHVS, FNYEAQ.

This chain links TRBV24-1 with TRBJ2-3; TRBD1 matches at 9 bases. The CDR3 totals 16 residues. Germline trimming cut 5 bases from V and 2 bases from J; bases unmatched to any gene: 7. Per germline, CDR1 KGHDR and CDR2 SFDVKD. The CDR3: CATSVRGQGPTDTQYF. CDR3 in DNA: TGTGCCACCAGTGTCCGGGGACAGGGTCCCACAGATACGCAGTATTTT.

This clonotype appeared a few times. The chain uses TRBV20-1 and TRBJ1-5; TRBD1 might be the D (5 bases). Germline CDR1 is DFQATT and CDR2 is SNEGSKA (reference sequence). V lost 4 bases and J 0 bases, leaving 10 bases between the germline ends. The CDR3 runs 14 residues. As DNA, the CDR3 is TGCAGTGCTACCCCAGGGAGTAGCAATCAGCCCCAGCATTTT. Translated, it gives CSATPGSSNQPQHF.